The rows below give T cell receptor beta chains drawn from one sample of a study of identical twins. TCRdb processed the 5' RACE reads anew with MiXCR; each CDR3 protein has one entry. This repertoire shows around 530,000 distinct CDR3 sequences, about 15% found once; its top ten account for nearly 0.45%. The same sample was also used in a study of yellow fever vaccine responses in identical twins.

The specimen was CD4+ T cells sorted from blood. The receptors stem from a young woman in good health. CDR3s include the opening cysteine and the closing phenylalanine or tryptophan. Each record gives: D gene, V gene, J gene, clone size, CDR3 protein, CDR3 DNA. A D gene is named only where the DNA matches it firmly. Clone size appears in some rows only: once, few, many, or a class for an expanded clone.

d_gene: TRBD2; v_gene: TRBV20-1; j_gene: TRBJ2-5; abundance: -; CDR3aa: CSASPLAAREEETQYF; CDR3nt: TGCAGTGCTAGTCCCTTAGCGGCCCGGGAGGAAGAGACCCAGTACTTC
d_gene: -; v_gene: TRBV10-3; j_gene: TRBJ2-7; abundance: few; CDR3aa: CAISGLRSGATRYEQYF; CDR3nt: TGTGCCATCAGTGGTTTGAGATCAGGGGCGACACGGTACGAGCAGTACTTC
d_gene: TRBD2; v_gene: TRBV20-1; j_gene: TRBJ2-5; abundance: -; CDR3aa: CSAGLAGPTTQYF; CDR3nt: TGCAGTGCTGGGCTAGCGGGTCCTACCACCCAGTACTTC
d_gene: -; v_gene: TRBV7-2; j_gene: TRBJ2-1; abundance: few; CDR3aa: CASSLVAGAHNEQFF; CDR3nt: TGTGCCAGCAGCTTAGTGGCGGGGGCACACAATGAGCAGTTCTTC
d_gene: -; v_gene: TRBV18; j_gene: TRBJ2-1; abundance: -; CDR3aa: CASSPSPGLDEQFF; CDR3nt: TGTGCCAGCTCACCGTCGCCAGGGCTCGATGAGCAGTTCTTC
d_gene: -; v_gene: TRBV10-3; j_gene: TRBJ2-3; abundance: few; CDR3aa: CAIRTDDRDTQYF; CDR3nt: TGTGCCATCAGGACGGACGACAGAGATACGCAGTATTTT
d_gene: TRBD1; v_gene: TRBV12-3/TRBV12-4; j_gene: TRBJ1-4; abundance: -; CDR3aa: CASSLGDSFNEKLFF; CDR3nt: TGTGCCAGCAGTTTAGGGGACAGCTTTAATGAAAAACTGTTTTTT
d_gene: TRBD2; v_gene: TRBV5-6; j_gene: TRBJ2-7; abundance: once; CDR3aa: CASSPAGTSGAYEQYF; CDR3nt: TGTGCCAGCAGCCCAGCCGGGACTAGCGGGGCCTACGAGCAGTACTTC
d_gene: TRBD2; v_gene: TRBV28; j_gene: TRBJ2-1; abundance: -; CDR3aa: CASSPRGLAGLYEQFF; CDR3nt: TGTGCCAGCAGTCCACGGGGACTAGCGGGATTGTATGAGCAGTTCTTC
d_gene: -; v_gene: TRBV12-3/TRBV12-4; j_gene: TRBJ1-1; abundance: -; CDR3aa: CASRPQGRGTEAFF; CDR3nt: TGTGCCAGCAGACCGCAGGGGCGCGGCACTGAAGCTTTCTTT
d_gene: -; v_gene: TRBV12-3/TRBV12-4; j_gene: TRBJ1-2; abundance: -; CDR3aa: CASSYRLGQNYGYTF; CDR3nt: TGTGCCAGCAGTTATAGGCTAGGCCAGAACTATGGCTACACCTTC
d_gene: -; v_gene: TRBV12-3/TRBV12-4; j_gene: TRBJ1-1; abundance: many; CDR3aa: CASTREGSTEAFF; CDR3nt: TGTGCCAGCACCAGGGAGGGTAGCACTGAAGCTTTCTTT
d_gene: TRBD1; v_gene: TRBV6-5; j_gene: TRBJ1-2; abundance: few; CDR3aa: CASSLRTGGRGYTF; CDR3nt: TGTGCCAGCAGTTTGCGGACAGGGGGACGTGGCTACACCTTC
d_gene: -; v_gene: TRBV5-1; j_gene: TRBJ1-1; abundance: few; CDR3aa: CASSLAVFSTEAFF; CDR3nt: TGCGCCAGCAGCTTGGCGGTGTTTTCCACTGAAGCTTTCTTT
d_gene: -; v_gene: TRBV24-1; j_gene: TRBJ1-2; abundance: -; CDR3aa: CATSDPAGTGYGYTF; CDR3nt: TGTGCCACCAGTGATCCAGCCGGGACGGGTTATGGCTACACCTTC
d_gene: TRBD2; v_gene: TRBV5-1; j_gene: TRBJ2-1; abundance: few; CDR3aa: CASGASGGREQFF; CDR3nt: TGCGCCAGCGGTGCCAGCGGGGGGCGTGAGCAGTTCTTC
d_gene: -; v_gene: TRBV12-3/TRBV12-4; j_gene: TRBJ2-3; abundance: many; CDR3aa: CASSFRVWRGRGDTQYF; CDR3nt: TGTGCCAGCAGTTTTAGGGTCTGGCGCGGGCGAGGAGATACGCAGTATTTT
d_gene: -; v_gene: TRBV7-6; j_gene: TRBJ2-5; abundance: few; CDR3aa: CASSDRGLEETQYF; CDR3nt: TGTGCCAGCAGCGACCGGGGCCTAGAAGAGACCCAGTACTTC
d_gene: TRBD2; v_gene: TRBV25-1; j_gene: TRBJ2-1; abundance: few; CDR3aa: CASSEQLAGSSYNEQFF; CDR3nt: TGTGCCAGCAGTGAACAACTAGCGGGGAGCTCCTACAATGAGCAGTTCTTC
d_gene: -; v_gene: TRBV21-1; j_gene: TRBJ2-1; abundance: -; CDR3aa: CASSNFGRNNEQFF; CDR3nt: TGTGCCAGCAGCAATTTTGGCCGCAACAATGAGCAGTTCTTC
d_gene: -; v_gene: TRBV28; j_gene: TRBJ1-5; abundance: -; CDR3aa: CASSPPRGGHQPQHF; CDR3nt: TGTGCCAGCAGCCCCCCCAGGGGCGGGCATCAGCCCCAGCATTTT
d_gene: -; v_gene: TRBV5-8; j_gene: TRBJ2-1; abundance: few; CDR3aa: CASSLGLGTSGNEQFF; CDR3nt: TGTGCCAGCAGCTTGGGCCTGGGAACGTCAGGCAATGAGCAGTTCTTC
d_gene: TRBD2; v_gene: TRBV6-1; j_gene: TRBJ2-1; abundance: few; CDR3aa: CASSNSGGALNEQFF; CDR3nt: TGTGCCAGCAGTAACAGCGGGGGGGCCCTCAATGAGCAGTTCTTC
d_gene: TRBD2; v_gene: TRBV4-1; j_gene: TRBJ2-1; abundance: -; CDR3aa: CASSQEEGLAGNNEQFF; CDR3nt: TGCGCCAGCAGCCAAGAAGAGGGACTAGCGGGGAACAATGAGCAGTTCTTC
d_gene: TRBD2; v_gene: TRBV6-1; j_gene: TRBJ2-4; abundance: -; CDR3aa: CASSTTSVENIQYF; CDR3nt: TGTGCCAGCTCAACCACTAGCGTTGAGAACATTCAGTACTTC
d_gene: TRBD1; v_gene: TRBV10-3; j_gene: TRBJ2-1; abundance: -; CDR3aa: CAISGTGLAYNEQFF; CDR3nt: TGTGCCATCAGTGGGACAGGGTTGGCCTACAATGAGCAGTTCTTC
d_gene: TRBD2; v_gene: TRBV5-1; j_gene: TRBJ2-3; abundance: many; CDR3aa: CASSFRAGLSTDTQYF; CDR3nt: TGCGCCAGCAGCTTCAGAGCGGGACTAAGCACAGATACGCAGTATTTT
d_gene: TRBD2; v_gene: TRBV6-1; j_gene: TRBJ2-5; abundance: few; CDR3aa: CASIRIAGGQETQYF; CDR3nt: TGTGCCAGCATAAGGATAGCGGGGGGTCAAGAGACCCAGTACTTC
d_gene: TRBD1; v_gene: TRBV20-1; j_gene: TRBJ2-1; abundance: -; CDR3aa: CSAPSDRGNEQFF; CDR3nt: TGCAGTGCTCCGTCGGACAGGGGCAATGAGCAGTTCTTC
d_gene: TRBD2; v_gene: TRBV2; j_gene: TRBJ2-5; abundance: few; CDR3aa: CASTRTSGSIETQYF; CDR3nt: TGTGCCAGCACAAGGACTAGCGGGAGTATCGAGACCCAGTACTTC
d_gene: -; v_gene: TRBV5-6; j_gene: TRBJ2-5; abundance: -; CDR3aa: CASSLEGGIIRTQYF; CDR3nt: TGTGCCAGCAGCTTGGAGGGTGGAATTATTCGGACCCAGTACTTC
d_gene: TRBD1; v_gene: TRBV18; j_gene: TRBJ2-5; abundance: -; CDR3aa: CASSRQGRGETQYF; CDR3nt: TGTGCCAGCTCACGACAGGGTAGAGGAGAGACCCAGTACTTC
d_gene: TRBD2; v_gene: TRBV7-2; j_gene: TRBJ2-2; abundance: -; CDR3aa: CASSLEPAGTTGELFF; CDR3nt: TGTGCCAGCAGCTTAGAGCCAGCGGGAACCACCGGGGAGCTGTTTTTT
d_gene: -; v_gene: TRBV6-5; j_gene: TRBJ2-5; abundance: few; CDR3aa: CASSYAGSQETQYF; CDR3nt: TGTGCCAGCAGTTACGCAGGGTCCCAAGAGACCCAGTACTTC
d_gene: -; v_gene: TRBV24-1; j_gene: TRBJ2-7; abundance: many; CDR3aa: CATSRHNNTYEQYF; CDR3nt: TGTGCCACCAGTCGACATAACAATACCTACGAGCAGTACTTC
d_gene: TRBD2; v_gene: TRBV12-3/TRBV12-4; j_gene: TRBJ2-2; abundance: few; CDR3aa: CASREGLAGGPRRAGELFF; CDR3nt: TGTGCCAGCAGGGAGGGACTAGCGGGAGGGCCGAGGAGGGCCGGGGAGCTGTTTTTT
d_gene: -; v_gene: TRBV4-2; j_gene: TRBJ2-3; abundance: -; CDR3aa: CASSQTGEARYAQYF; CDR3nt: TGTGCCAGCAGCCAAACGGGGGAGGCACGATATGCGCAGTATTTT
d_gene: -; v_gene: TRBV20-1; j_gene: TRBJ2-2; abundance: -; CDR3aa: CSARGALSGAHTGELFF; CDR3nt: TGCAGTGCTAGAGGGGCTCTATCAGGGGCTCACACCGGGGAGCTGTTTTTT
d_gene: -; v_gene: TRBV28; j_gene: TRBJ1-6; abundance: few; CDR3aa: CASGRGSSYNSPLHF; CDR3nt: TGTGCCAGCGGCAGAGGAAGCTCCTATAATTCACCCCTCCACTTT
d_gene: -; v_gene: TRBV7-9; j_gene: TRBJ1-4; abundance: -; CDR3aa: CASSRHITNEKLFF; CDR3nt: TGTGCCAGCAGCCGACACATAACTAATGAAAAACTGTTTTTT
d_gene: -; v_gene: TRBV20-1; j_gene: TRBJ1-4; abundance: -; CDR3aa: CSASGEQATNEKLFF; CDR3nt: TGCAGTGCTAGCGGGGAGCAAGCAACTAATGAAAAACTGTTTTTT
d_gene: -; v_gene: TRBV12-3/TRBV12-4; j_gene: TRBJ1-1; abundance: -; CDR3aa: CASRPWDGEAFF; CDR3nt: TGTGCCAGCAGACCGTGGGATGGTGAAGCTTTCTTT
d_gene: -; v_gene: TRBV5-1; j_gene: TRBJ2-7; abundance: few; CDR3aa: CASSLEVSTYEQYF; CDR3nt: TGCGCCAGCAGCTTGGAGGTCAGTACCTACGAGCAGTACTTC
d_gene: -; v_gene: TRBV7-2; j_gene: TRBJ2-5; abundance: few; CDR3aa: CASSPRAQETQYF; CDR3nt: TGTGCCAGCAGCCCGCGCGCACAAGAGACCCAGTACTTC
d_gene: -; v_gene: TRBV24-1; j_gene: TRBJ2-3; abundance: few; CDR3aa: CATSDLATTDTQYF; CDR3nt: TGTGCCACCAGTGATTTAGCCACCACAGATACGCAGTATTTT
d_gene: -; v_gene: TRBV7-6; j_gene: TRBJ2-3; abundance: many; CDR3aa: CASSPRGWSTDTQYF; CDR3nt: TGTGCCAGCAGCCCCAGGGGATGGAGCACAGATACGCAGTATTTT
d_gene: -; v_gene: TRBV11-2; j_gene: TRBJ2-2; abundance: many; CDR3aa: CASSLEGSWNTGELFF; CDR3nt: TGTGCCAGCAGCTTAGAAGGCAGTTGGAACACCGGGGAGCTGTTTTTT
d_gene: -; v_gene: TRBV4-1; j_gene: TRBJ2-7; abundance: -; CDR3aa: CASSQGDFREQYF; CDR3nt: TGCGCCAGCAGCCAAGGAGACTTCCGCGAGCAGTACTTC
d_gene: -; v_gene: TRBV3-1; j_gene: TRBJ1-2; abundance: few; CDR3aa: CASSQYPGTMWTF; CDR3nt: TGTGCCAGCAGCCAATATCCAGGGACTATGTGGACCTTC
d_gene: -; v_gene: TRBV24-1; j_gene: TRBJ2-2; abundance: -; CDR3aa: CATSDPTGFNTGELFF; CDR3nt: TGTGCCACCAGTGACCCGACAGGATTCAACACCGGGGAGCTGTTTTTT
d_gene: TRBD1; v_gene: TRBV12-3/TRBV12-4; j_gene: TRBJ1-1; abundance: few; CDR3aa: CASSSTGMNTEAFF; CDR3nt: TGTGCCAGCAGTTCGACAGGGATGAACACTGAAGCTTTCTTT
d_gene: TRBD2; v_gene: TRBV20-1; j_gene: TRBJ2-3; abundance: few; CDR3aa: CSATRGAPADTQYF; CDR3nt: TGCAGTGCTACGCGGGGGGCCCCCGCAGATACGCAGTATTTT
d_gene: -; v_gene: TRBV12-3/TRBV12-4; j_gene: TRBJ2-7; abundance: -; CDR3aa: CASSFGGGATRGEQYF; CDR3nt: TGTGCCAGCAGTTTTGGGGGTGGGGCTACCCGCGGGGAGCAGTACTTC
d_gene: TRBD2; v_gene: TRBV20-1; j_gene: TRBJ2-1; abundance: -; CDR3aa: CSARDRTSGSPYNEQFF; CDR3nt: TGCAGTGCTAGAGATCGGACTAGCGGGAGTCCCTACAATGAGCAGTTCTTC
d_gene: -; v_gene: TRBV19; j_gene: TRBJ1-5; abundance: -; CDR3aa: CASRARTGLLAQHF; CDR3nt: TGTGCCAGTAGAGCTCGTACAGGCCTTCTTGCCCAGCATTTT